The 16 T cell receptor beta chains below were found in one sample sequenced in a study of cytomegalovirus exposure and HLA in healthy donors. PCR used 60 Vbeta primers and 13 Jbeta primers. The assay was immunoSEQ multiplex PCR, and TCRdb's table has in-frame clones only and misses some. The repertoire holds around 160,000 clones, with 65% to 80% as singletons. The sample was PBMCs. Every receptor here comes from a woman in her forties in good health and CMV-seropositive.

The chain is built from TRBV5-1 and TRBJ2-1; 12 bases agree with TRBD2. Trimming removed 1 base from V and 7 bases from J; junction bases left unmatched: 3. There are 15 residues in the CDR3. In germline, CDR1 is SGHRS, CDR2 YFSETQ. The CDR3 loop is CASSLRLAGGNEQFF. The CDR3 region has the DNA TGCGCCAGCAGCTTGCGGCTAGCGGGGGGGAATGAGCAGTTCTTC.

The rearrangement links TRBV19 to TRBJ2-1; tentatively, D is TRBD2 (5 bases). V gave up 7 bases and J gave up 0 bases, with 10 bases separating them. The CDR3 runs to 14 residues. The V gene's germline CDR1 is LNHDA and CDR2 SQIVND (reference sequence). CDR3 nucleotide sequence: TGTGCCAGTAAGAGGGAGTTCTCCTACAATGAGCAGTTCTTC. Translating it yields CASKREFSYNEQFF.

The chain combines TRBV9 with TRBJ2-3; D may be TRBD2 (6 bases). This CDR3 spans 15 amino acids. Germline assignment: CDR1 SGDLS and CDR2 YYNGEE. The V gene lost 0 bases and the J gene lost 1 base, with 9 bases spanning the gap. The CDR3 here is CASSVGQRGTDTQYF. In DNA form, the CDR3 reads TGTGCCAGCAGCGTAGGCCAGCGGGGCACAGATACGCAGTATTTT.

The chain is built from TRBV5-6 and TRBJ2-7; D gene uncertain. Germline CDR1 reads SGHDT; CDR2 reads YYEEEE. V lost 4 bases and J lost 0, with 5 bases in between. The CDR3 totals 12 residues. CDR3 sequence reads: CASSTGSYEQYF. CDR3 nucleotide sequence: TGTGCCAGCAGCACGGGCTCCTACGAGCAGTACTTC.

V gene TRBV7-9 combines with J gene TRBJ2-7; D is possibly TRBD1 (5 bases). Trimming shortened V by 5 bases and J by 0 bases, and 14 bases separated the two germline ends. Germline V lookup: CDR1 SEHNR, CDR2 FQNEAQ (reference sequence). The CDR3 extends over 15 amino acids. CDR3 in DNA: TGTGCCAGCAGCAGGGGCGCGGTCGGCTCCTACGAGCAGTACTTC. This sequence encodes CASSRGAVGSYEQYF.

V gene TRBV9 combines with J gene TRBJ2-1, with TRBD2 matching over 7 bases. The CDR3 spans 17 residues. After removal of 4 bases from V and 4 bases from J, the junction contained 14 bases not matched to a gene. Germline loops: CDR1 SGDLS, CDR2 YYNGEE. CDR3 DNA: TGTGCCAGCAGCCTCGCCCCGGGGGAGGGCGGGTACAATGAGCAGTTCTTC. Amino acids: CASSLAPGEGGYNEQFF.

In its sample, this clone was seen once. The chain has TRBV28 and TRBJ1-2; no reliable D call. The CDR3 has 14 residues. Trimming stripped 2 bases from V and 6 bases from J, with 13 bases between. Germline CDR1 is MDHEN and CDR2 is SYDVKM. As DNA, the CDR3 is TGTGCCAGCAGTTTAGATCAAGGCGGGAATGGCTACACCTTC. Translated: CASSLDQGGNGYTF.

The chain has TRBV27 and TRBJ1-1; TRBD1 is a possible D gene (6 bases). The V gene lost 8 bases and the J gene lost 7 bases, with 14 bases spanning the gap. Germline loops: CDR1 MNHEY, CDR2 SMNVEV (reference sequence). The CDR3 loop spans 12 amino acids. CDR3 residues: CASCGLDSEAFF. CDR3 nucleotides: TGTGCCAGCTGTGGTTTGGACAGTGAAGCTTTCTTT.

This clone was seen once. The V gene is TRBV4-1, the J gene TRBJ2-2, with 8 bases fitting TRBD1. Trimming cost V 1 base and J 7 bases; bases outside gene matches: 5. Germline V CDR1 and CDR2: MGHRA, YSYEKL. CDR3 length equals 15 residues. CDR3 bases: TGCGCCAGCAGCCAAGCGGACAGGGTTAACGGGGAGCTGTTTTTT. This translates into CASSQADRVNGELFF.

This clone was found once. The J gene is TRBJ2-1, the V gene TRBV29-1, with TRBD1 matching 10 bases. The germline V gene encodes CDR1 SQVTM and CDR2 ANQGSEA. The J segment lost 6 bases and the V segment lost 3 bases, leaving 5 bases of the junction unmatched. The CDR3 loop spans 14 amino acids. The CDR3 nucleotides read TGCAGCGTTGAGGGACAGGGGACTCGCAATGAGCAGTTCTTC. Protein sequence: CSVEGQGTRNEQFF.

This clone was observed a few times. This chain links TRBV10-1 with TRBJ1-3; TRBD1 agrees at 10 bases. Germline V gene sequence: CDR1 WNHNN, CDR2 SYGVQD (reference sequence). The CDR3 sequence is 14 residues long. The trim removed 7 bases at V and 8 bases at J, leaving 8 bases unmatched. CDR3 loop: CASISDRGEDTIYF. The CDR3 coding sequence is TGCGCCAGCATTTCGGACAGGGGGGAAGACACCATATATTTT.

The CDR3 region has the DNA TGTGCCAGCAGGTTTAGCGGGGGGGCCGGAGAGACCCAGTACTTC. Translation gives CASRFSGGAGETQYF. This rearrangement joins TRBV11-2 to TRBJ2-5; the match to TRBD2 covers 11 bases. The CDR3 length is 15 residues. CDR1 is SGHAT, CDR2 FQNNGV, per germline. V lost 6 bases and J lost 4; bases outside the gene matches: 7.

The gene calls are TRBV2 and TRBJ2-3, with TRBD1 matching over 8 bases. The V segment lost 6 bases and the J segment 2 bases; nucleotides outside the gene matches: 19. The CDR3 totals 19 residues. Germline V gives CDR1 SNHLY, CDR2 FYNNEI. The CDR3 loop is CASRNSEPDRGQPTDTQYF. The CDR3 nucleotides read TGTGCCAGCAGAAACAGCGAACCCGACAGGGGCCAACCCACAGATACGCAGTATTTT.

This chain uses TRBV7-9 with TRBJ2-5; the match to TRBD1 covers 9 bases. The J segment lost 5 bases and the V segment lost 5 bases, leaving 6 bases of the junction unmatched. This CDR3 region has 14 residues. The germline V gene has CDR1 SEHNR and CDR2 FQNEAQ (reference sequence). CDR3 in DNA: TGTGCCAGCAGCAAGGGACAGGGTGTGGAGACCCAGTACTTC. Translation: CASSKGQGVETQYF.

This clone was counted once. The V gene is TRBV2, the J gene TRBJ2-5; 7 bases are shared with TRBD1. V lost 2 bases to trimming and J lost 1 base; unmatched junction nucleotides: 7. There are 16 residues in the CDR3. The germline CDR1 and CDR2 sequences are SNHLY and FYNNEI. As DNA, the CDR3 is TGTGCCAGCAGTGAAAGTATGGGGACAGTCCAAGAGACCCAGTACTTC. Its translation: CASSESMGTVQETQYF.

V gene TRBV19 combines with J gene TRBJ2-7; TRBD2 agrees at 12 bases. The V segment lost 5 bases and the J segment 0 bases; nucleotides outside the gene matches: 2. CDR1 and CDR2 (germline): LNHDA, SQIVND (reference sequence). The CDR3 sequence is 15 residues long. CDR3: CASSETSGSSYEQYF. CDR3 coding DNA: TGTGCCAGTAGTGAGACTAGCGGGAGCTCCTACGAGCAGTACTTC.